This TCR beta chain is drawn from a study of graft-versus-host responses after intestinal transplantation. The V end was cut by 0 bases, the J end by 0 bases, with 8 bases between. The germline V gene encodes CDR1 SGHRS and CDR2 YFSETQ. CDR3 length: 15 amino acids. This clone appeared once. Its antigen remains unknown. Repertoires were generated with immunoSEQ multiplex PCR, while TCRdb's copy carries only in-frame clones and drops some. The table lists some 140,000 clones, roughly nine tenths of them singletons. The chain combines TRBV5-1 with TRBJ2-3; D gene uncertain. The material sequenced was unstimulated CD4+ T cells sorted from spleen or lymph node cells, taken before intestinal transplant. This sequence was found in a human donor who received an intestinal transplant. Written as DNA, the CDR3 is TGCGCCAGCAGCTTGGCCCTCGCCAGCACAGATACGCAGTATTTT. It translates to CASSLALASTDTQYF.